This T cell receptor beta chain was sequenced for a study of beta chain features in type 1 diabetes (dated by TCRdb to the late 2010s). Turning to the overall study: Mean age, gender distribution, total cell number and subset yield did not differ between patients and healthy donors. A total of 100 million to 140 million sorted cells were examined across all samples, and the number of cells per subset was strongly correlated with RNA yield. In the study, recently diagnosed type 1 diabetes patients and matched healthy donors were compared on the TCRB repertoires of their sorted circulating CD4+ T cell subsets. Whereas all 30 or so donors provided naive and central memory subsets, regulatory and stem cell-like memory subsets were isolated from just 8 patients and about 8 healthy donors. The investigation overall reported the following: Type 1 diabetes patients showed a moderate but significant shortening of TCRB CDR3 length in all four CD4+ subsets. Patients with type 1 diabetes made fewer insertions and deleted more nucleotides at VDJ recombination sites, implying thymic rearrangement abnormalities. Because cDNA rather than genomic DNA was sequenced, highly expressing activated cells could have been over-represented, although no difference in activation and CD3 levels was found between groups. Because small numbers of individuals were included in the HLA sub-analyses, any influence of HLA type on TCRB rearrangement was left unresolved. Naive, central memory and regulatory TCRB repertoires appeared to be more similar among patients than among healthy donors. Shorter templates might be favored by PCR, yet because patient and control samples were amplified and corrected together, any such skew would affect both groups equally.

Each donor gave one peripheral blood draw, averaging roughly 100 mL, which was collected into heparinised tubes. A BD FACSAria II was used to sort naive, central memory, regulatory and stem cell-like memory CD4+ T cells with a panel that included CD45RO, CCR7, CD25, CD127, CD95 and CD27. Purity was above 98% for every sorted population. Right away, PBMCs were isolated by Lymphoprep density gradient centrifugation and were stained directly, with no culture step. To minimize batch effects, samples were stained and sorted in pairs, one healthy donor with one patient per experiment. This clone was seen more than once but under ten times. Its antigen has not been determined. Base quality data are lacking; no much larger clone is found one base away. The High Capacity cDNA Reverse Transcription Kit was used to reverse transcribe all of the isolated RNA, meaning that expressed TCRB transcripts were what got sequenced. Deep immunoSEQ sequencing was performed on naive, central memory and regulatory T cell samples, with an average of around 3.5 million total reads per sample. Sorted cells were lysed in RLT buffer, and RNA was extracted using DNase-treated RNeasy Micro or Mini kits according to cell number. To prevent cross-contamination, every cell subset was processed on its own, while patient and healthy donor samples were processed together. The immunoSEQ multiplex PCR was used to amplify TCRB sequences from cDNA, generating 87-bp fragments that spanned the CDR3 region. The amplicons were sequenced using the Illumina HiSeq platform. In the paper's pipeline: PCR bias was computationally corrected using synthetic template baselines, reads within Hamming distance 2 were collapsed, and singletons that could not be merged were discarded. Reads were aligned to IMGT to assign V, D and J genes, CDR3 length, and insertions or deletions at six rearrangement sites. Within each subset, clonotype counts were normalized to the number of sorted cells before true diversity and Gini coefficients were calculated with the tcR R package. Repertoire sharing was quantified using the overlap coefficient calculated on TCRB nucleotide sequences. Out-of-frame TCRB sequences from naive cells were analyzed as a proxy for the pre-selection repertoire. TCRdb limited this immuneACCESS table to in-frame rearrangements with V and J called. A share of clones is missing; checked studies link under half to unresolved V genes, and the rest is unexplained. That table gives V, J and clone size, and the DNA gave D and trimming. This sample gives almost 350,000 clones in total; about 20% of them show up just once. The leading ten clones occupy about 0.044% of the sample.

Including the terminal cysteine and phenylalanine, the CDR3 comprises 13 residues. Just the 39-base CDR3 DNA is kept, in frame starting at base 1. CDR1 and CDR2, looked up from the germline V gene (reference sequence), are SEHNR and FQNEAQ. V loses 1 base, J loses 5 bases, and the germline ends lie 8 bases apart. Sequenced input: naive CD4+ T cells from blood. The cell subset or site label, read with the paper, signifies: true naive CD4+ T cells. The clonotype originates from a woman aged 18-30 years in good health. The receptor chain draws on TRBV7-9 and TRBJ1-1; there is no confident call for the D gene. The CDR3 amino acid sequence is: CASSLVSVTEAFF. The sequenced DNA: TGTGCCAGCAGCTTAGTTTCAGTGACTGAAGCTTTCTTT. Reference TRBV7-9 and TRBJ1-1 genes cover what lies past the CDR3, so the full variable domain is DTGVSQNPRHKITKRGQNVTFRCDPISEHNRLYWYRQTLGQGPEFLTYFQNEAQLEKSRLLSDRFSAERPKGSFSTLEIQRTEQGDSAMYLCASSLVSVTEAFFGQGTRLTVV.